The sequence of this T cell receptor beta chain was determined in a study of CD8+ T cells in alopecia areata. RNA was isolated and reverse transcribed to cDNA, the sequencing template. Repertoires were generated with immunoSEQ multiplex PCR, while TCRdb's copy carries only in-frame clones and drops some. The table shows about 290,000 clones, with about 62% occurring only once. Treatment noted: oral pan-JAK inhibitor, 5-10 mg twice daily. This clone has only one observation. The CDR3 is 14 residues long. CDR1 is SGDLS and CDR2 is YYNGEE in the germline V gene. V gave up 0 bases and J gave up 7 bases, with 11 bases separating them.

The sequence was obtained from a human donor with alopecia areata. This rearrangement joins TRBV9 to TRBJ2-4, with D possibly matching TRBD1 (6 bases). Sequencing used CD4+ T cells sorted from blood, obtained at week 24, from a patient treated with tofacitinib. The CDR3 DNA sequence: TGTGCCAGCAGCGTAGGTGGGCAGGGGAACATTCAGTACTTC. Translation: CASSVGGQGNIQYF.